This is a list of T cell receptor beta chains from one sample in a study of regulatory T cells in long-lasting Graves disease. MiXCR, run by TCRdb on the multiplex PCR reads, gives a single entry per CDR3 protein. This repertoire shows approximately 400,000 distinct CDR3 sequences, approximately 25% found once; its top ten account for about 29%. Sequences were derived from peripheral blood mononuclear cells (PBMCs), sampled when the disease was refractory, from a patient treated with antithyroid drugs. These TCRs come from a woman between 40 and 55 years old with Graves disease. Each CDR3 is given with its conserved first and last residue. Each record gives: J gene, clone size, V gene, D gene, CDR3 length, CDR3 protein, CDR3 DNA. A D gene is named only where the DNA matches it firmly. The size entry is marked missing in some rows and otherwise reads once, few, many or a size class.

J: TRBJ1-1
size: many
V: TRBV28
D: NA
length: 13
CDR3: CASSLGPGTEAFF
DNA: TGTGCCAGCAGTTTAGGTCCGGGCACTGAAGCTTTCTTT

J: TRBJ2-7
size: NA
V: TRBV5-1
D: TRBD2
length: 15
CDR3: CASSLSFSGNYEQYF
DNA: TGCGCCAGCAGCTTAAGTTTTAGCGGGAACTACGAGCAGTACTTC

J: TRBJ1-1
size: NA
V: TRBV6-5
D: NA
length: 13
CDR3: CASSSPRGTEAFF
DNA: TGTGCCAGCAGTTCCCCCAGGGGCACTGAAGCTTTCTTT

J: TRBJ2-7
size: many
V: TRBV28
D: NA
length: 16
CDR3: CASSSSPPGIPYEQYF
DNA: TGTGCCAGCAGTTCCTCCCCCCCAGGGATACCCTACGAGCAGTACTTC

J: TRBJ1-2
size: many
V: TRBV2
D: NA
length: 14
CDR3: CASSEAGRPYGYTF
DNA: TGTGCCAGCAGTGAAGCGGGCAGGCCTTATGGCTACACCTTC

J: TRBJ2-7
size: NA
V: TRBV11-2
D: NA
length: 13
CDR3: CASSWGSLYEQYF
DNA: TGTGCCAGCAGCTGGGGGAGTCTCTACGAGCAGTACTTC

J: TRBJ2-3
size: NA
V: TRBV27
D: TRBD2
length: 16
CDR3: CASSLWSSGGRDTQYF
DNA: TGTGCCAGCAGTTTATGGTCTAGCGGGGGACGGGATACGCAGTATTTT

J: TRBJ1-1
size: NA
V: TRBV5-1
D: NA
length: 15
CDR3: CASSGGDTKGTEAFF
DNA: TGCGCCAGCAGCGGGGGGGACACAAAAGGGACTGAAGCTTTCTTT

J: TRBJ1-1
size: many
V: TRBV24-1
D: NA
length: 13
CDR3: CATSDWWETEAFF
DNA: TGTGCCACCAGTGATTGGTGGGAGACTGAAGCTTTCTTT

J: TRBJ1-4
size: many
V: TRBV5-1
D: TRBD1
length: 14
CDR3: CASSPGQINEKLFF
DNA: TGCGCCAGCAGCCCGGGACAGATTAATGAAAAACTGTTTTTT

J: TRBJ1-2
size: NA
V: TRBV20-1
D: NA
length: 14
CDR3: CSAIKHGEILGYTF
DNA: TGCAGTGCTATAAAACACGGGGAGATTCTTGGCTACACCTTC

J: TRBJ2-4
size: NA
V: TRBV28
D: TRBD2
length: 15
CDR3: CASSPGLAGENIQYF
DNA: TGTGCCAGCAGTCCCGGACTAGCGGGAGAAAACATTCAGTACTTC

J: TRBJ1-1
size: many
V: TRBV20-1
D: NA
length: 13
CDR3: CSARLLGAYRAFF
DNA: TGCAGTGCTAGATTGTTGGGGGCTTATAGGGCTTTCTTT

J: TRBJ1-1
size: NA
V: TRBV5-1
D: TRBD1
length: 15
CDR3: CASSLGQGRIPEAFF
DNA: TGCGCCAGCAGCTTGGGACAGGGAAGGATCCCTGAAGCTTTCTTT

J: TRBJ1-2
size: NA
V: TRBV11-3
D: NA
length: 12
CDR3: CASSLGGVGYTF
DNA: TGTGCCAGCAGCTTAGGAGGAGTTGGCTACACCTTC

J: TRBJ2-1
size: few
V: TRBV28
D: NA
length: 16
CDR3: CASSFGRRGGLNEQFF
DNA: TGTGCCAGCAGTTTTGGAAGGCGGGGTGGCCTAAATGAGCAGTTCTTC